This is a list of T cell receptor beta chains from one sample in a study of T cells in Graves' hyperthyroidism and ophthalmopathy. TCRdb re-called the multiplex PCR reads through MiXCR, storing one row per CDR3 protein. The sample has some 500,000 distinct CDR3 sequences, about 16% seen once; the top ten hold approximately 32%. The sequenced material came from blood. Receptor source: a woman aged 25 to 45 with Graves' ophthalmopathy. Each CDR3 is given with its conserved first and last residue. D genes are given only for firm matches. Some rows have no size entry. The others give once, few or many, or a class for an expanded clone.

clone_size	v_call	d_call	j_call	cdr3_aa	cdr3_nt
.	TRBV4-1	.	TRBJ1-5	CASSHTTVSNQPQHF	TGCGCCAGCAGCCATACGACAGTTAGCAATCAGCCCCAGCATTTT
few	TRBV4-3	.	TRBJ2-3	CASSQEPGLSTDTQYF	TGCGCCAGCAGCCAAGAACCGGGACTTTCCACAGATACGCAGTATTTT
.	TRBV4-2	.	TRBJ2-3	CASSQEGRTSTDTQYF	TGTGCCAGCAGCCAAGAGGGCCGGACTAGCACAGATACGCAGTATTTT
.	TRBV28	TRBD1	TRBJ2-2	CASSLARQGEFTGELFF	TGTGCCAGCAGTTTGGCTAGACAGGGTGAATTCACCGGGGAGCTGTTTTTT
many	TRBV12-3/TRBV12-4	TRBD2	TRBJ2-3	CASSFFSGYTDTQYF	TGTGCCAGCAGTTTCTTTAGCGGGTACACAGATACGCAGTATTTT
.	TRBV12-3/TRBV12-4	TRBD1	TRBJ2-1	CASREGGSYEQFF	TGTGCCAGCAGAGAAGGGGGCTCCTACGAGCAGTTCTTC
few	TRBV6-2/TRBV6-3	.	TRBJ1-2	CASSYLRGSYTF	TGTGCCAGCAGTTACCTGAGGGGTAGCTACACCTTC
many	TRBV20-1	TRBD2	TRBJ2-7	CSARDSGSGIYEQYF	TGCAGTGCTAGAGATAGTGGTAGCGGGATCTACGAGCAGTACTTC
few	TRBV10-3	.	TRBJ1-4	CAISERTDEKLFF	TGTGCCATCAGCGAAAGGACAGACGAAAAACTGTTTTTT
few	TRBV6-2/TRBV6-3	TRBD2	TRBJ2-7	CASSYPTGLAAWEEQYF	TGTGCCAGCAGTTACCCTACCGGACTAGCGGCCTGGGAGGAGCAGTACTTC
many	TRBV24-1	.	TRBJ2-7	CATTRGEWEQYF	TGTGCCACCACCCGCGGGGAGTGGGAGCAGTACTTC
.	TRBV10-1	TRBD1	TRBJ1-5	CATIPTGTGGDGTSQPQHF	TGCGCCACTATACCGACCGGGACAGGGGGCGATGGGACCAGTCAGCCCCAGCATTTT
many	TRBV28	TRBD2	TRBJ2-6	CASSPRSSGISGANVLTF	TGTGCCAGCAGTCCTCGATCTAGCGGGATCTCTGGGGCCAACGTCCTGACTTTC
many	TRBV7-8	TRBD1	TRBJ2-3	CASSSTGGWADTQYF	TGTGCCAGCAGCTCCACAGGGGGCTGGGCAGATACGCAGTATTTT
.	TRBV6-1	TRBD1	TRBJ2-3	CASRSQGATDTQYF	TGTGCCAGCAGGTCACAGGGGGCCACAGATACGCAGTATTTT
many	TRBV12-3/TRBV12-4	.	TRBJ1-3	CASSPGGNTIYF	TGTGCCAGCAGTCCCGGGGGAAACACCATATATTTT
many	TRBV28	.	TRBJ2-1	CASRDTDAYNEQFF	TGTGCCAGCAGGGACACGGATGCCTACAATGAGCAGTTCTTC
many	TRBV7-3	.	TRBJ1-1	CASSLNTGTEAFF	TGTGCCAGCAGCTTAAACACGGGCACTGAAGCTTTCTTT
.	TRBV20-1	.	TRBJ2-7	CSAPTGISYEQYF	TGCAGTGCCCCTACAGGGATCTCCTACGAGCAGTACTTC
many	TRBV28	.	TRBJ1-1	CASTIQPDNTEAFF	TGTGCCAGCACCATCCAACCGGACAACACTGAAGCTTTCTTT
many	TRBV5-1	.	TRBJ1-1	CASSLGVNAAEAFF	TGCGCCAGCAGCTTGGGTGTTAACGCGGCTGAAGCTTTCTTT
.	TRBV28	TRBD2	TRBJ2-1	CASFPYLPSRTSGSRHEQFF	TGTGCCAGCTTCCCGTATCTACCCTCTCGGACTAGCGGGAGTCGGCATGAGCAGTTCTTC
few	TRBV13	TRBD2	TRBJ2-5	CASSSNQLAGRETQYF	TGTGCCAGCAGCAGTAATCAGCTAGCGGGACGGGAGACCCAGTACTTC
few	TRBV19	TRBD1	TRBJ1-4	CASRRQGAWSIEKLFF	TGTGCCAGTAGACGACAGGGTGCTTGGAGCATTGAAAAACTGTTTTTT
.	TRBV4-1	.	TRBJ2-7	CASSPQNRAAFPYEQYF	TGCGCCAGCAGCCCCCAGAACAGGGCGGCCTTCCCCTACGAGCAGTACTTC
few	TRBV5-1	.	TRBJ1-5	CASSLGHGGQPQHF	TGCGCCAGCAGCTTAGGTCACGGCGGGCAGCCCCAGCATTTT
few	TRBV28	.	TRBJ1-2	CASSLRVGGYTF	TGTGCCAGCAGTTTGAGGGTGGGTGGCTACACCTTC
.	TRBV30	.	TRBJ2-1	CAQKHQGVGYDEQFF	TGTGCCCAAAAACATCAGGGTGTGGGGTACGATGAGCAGTTCTTC
few	TRBV30	.	TRBJ1-1	CAWSVAGREAFF	TGTGCCTGGAGTGTAGCGGGACGCGAAGCTTTCTTT
many	TRBV20-1	TRBD2	TRBJ2-3	CSARGRLAGGDTQYF	TGCAGTGCTAGAGGTCGACTAGCGGGAGGTGATACGCAGTATTTT
many	TRBV7-2	TRBD2	TRBJ2-1	CASSTGLAGGNEQFF	TGTGCCAGCAGCACGGGACTAGCGGGAGGGAATGAGCAGTTCTTC
.	TRBV27	.	TRBJ2-5	CASSPATLSRETQYF	TGTGCCAGCAGTCCGGCGACCCTATCACGGGAGACCCAGTACTTC
few	TRBV28	.	TRBJ2-4	CASSTRPQGNIQYF	TGTGCCAGCAGTACCCGACCTCAGGGCAACATTCAGTACTTC
few	TRBV27	TRBD1	TRBJ1-1	CASSFLQGVSVTEAFF	TGTGCCAGCAGTTTCTTGCAGGGGGTATCGGTGACTGAAGCTTTCTTT
.	TRBV10-3	.	TRBJ1-1	CAISDGGEAFF	TGTGCCATCAGTGACGGGGGCGAAGCTTTCTTT
.	TRBV7-9	.	TRBJ2-6	CASSLTPGANVLTF	TGTGCCAGCAGCTTAACCCCCGGGGCCAACGTCCTGACTTTC
many	TRBV30	TRBD2	TRBJ2-7	CAWTLLAGGEQYF	TGTGCCTGGACTTTGCTAGCGGGAGGCGAGCAGTACTTC
few	TRBV7-3	.	TRBJ1-6	CASSLGGSKHSPLHF	TGTGCCAGCAGCCTGGGGGGTTCAAAGCATTCACCCCTCCACTTT
few	TRBV20-1	.	TRBJ1-2	CSARKDSQVGYTF	TGCAGTGCTAGAAAAGACAGTCAGGTTGGCTACACCTTC
many	TRBV28	.	TRBJ1-5	CASRVLYNQPQHF	TGTGCCAGCAGGGTACTGTACAATCAGCCCCAGCATTTT
medium-sized	TRBV6-2/TRBV6-3	.	TRBJ1-1	CASSYGLGDSSNTEAFF	TGTGCCAGCAGTTATGGTTTGGGTGACAGTTCCAACACTGAAGCTTTCTTT
few	TRBV11-2	.	TRBJ2-1	CASSLLRDNEQFF	TGTGCCAGCAGCTTATTGAGGGACAATGAGCAGTTCTTC
many	TRBV7-2	.	TRBJ1-1	CASSFLTANTEAFF	TGTGCCAGCAGCTTCCTGACAGCGAACACTGAAGCTTTCTTT
many	TRBV28	TRBD1	TRBJ2-7	CASSSYRGQGDEQYF	TGTGCCAGCAGTTCCTATAGGGGCCAGGGGGACGAGCAGTACTTC
few	TRBV7-2	.	TRBJ1-1	CASSLGQLDTEAFF	TGTGCCAGCAGCTTAGGACAGTTGGACACTGAAGCTTTCTTT
.	TRBV2	.	TRBJ2-1	CASSMDGGWSDEQFF	TGTGCCAGCAGTATGGACGGAGGTTGGTCGGATGAGCAGTTCTTC
few	TRBV29-1	TRBD2	TRBJ2-7	CSVGTSGALYEQYF	TGCAGCGTTGGGACTAGCGGGGCCCTTTACGAGCAGTACTTC
few	TRBV7-8	.	TRBJ2-7	CASTGPAYEQYF	TGTGCCAGCACGGGACCCGCCTACGAGCAGTACTTC
.	TRBV20-1	TRBD2	TRBJ2-7	CSARTGGPREQYF	TGCAGTGCTAGAACGGGAGGGCCACGCGAGCAGTACTTC
many	TRBV3-1	.	TRBJ2-5	CASSQGSETQYF	TGTGCCAGCAGCCAAGGTTCAGAGACCCAGTACTTC
many	TRBV12-3/TRBV12-4	.	TRBJ1-5	CASSFGRGNQPQHF	TGTGCCAGCAGTTTCGGGAGGGGCAATCAGCCCCAGCATTTT
few	TRBV5-6	.	TRBJ2-5	CASSSGGGETQYF	TGTGCCAGCAGCTCCGGGGGTGGAGAGACCCAGTACTTC
many	TRBV2	.	TRBJ2-2	CASLRTYYTGELFF	TGTGCCAGCCTCCGGACGTATTACACCGGGGAGCTGTTTTTT